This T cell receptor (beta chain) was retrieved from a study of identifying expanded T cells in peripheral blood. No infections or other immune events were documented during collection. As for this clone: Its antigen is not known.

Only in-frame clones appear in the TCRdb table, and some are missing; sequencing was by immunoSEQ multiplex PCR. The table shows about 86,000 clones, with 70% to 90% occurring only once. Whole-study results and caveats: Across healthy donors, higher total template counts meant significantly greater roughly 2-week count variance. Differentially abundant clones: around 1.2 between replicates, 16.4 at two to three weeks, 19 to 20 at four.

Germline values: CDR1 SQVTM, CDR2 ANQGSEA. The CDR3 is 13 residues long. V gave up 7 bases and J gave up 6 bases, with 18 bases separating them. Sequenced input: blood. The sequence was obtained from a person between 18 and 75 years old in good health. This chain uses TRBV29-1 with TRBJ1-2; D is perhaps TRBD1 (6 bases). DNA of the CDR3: TGCAGCGCCTCACGCAGGACAGTCGATGGCTACACCTTC. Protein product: CSASRRTVDGYTF.